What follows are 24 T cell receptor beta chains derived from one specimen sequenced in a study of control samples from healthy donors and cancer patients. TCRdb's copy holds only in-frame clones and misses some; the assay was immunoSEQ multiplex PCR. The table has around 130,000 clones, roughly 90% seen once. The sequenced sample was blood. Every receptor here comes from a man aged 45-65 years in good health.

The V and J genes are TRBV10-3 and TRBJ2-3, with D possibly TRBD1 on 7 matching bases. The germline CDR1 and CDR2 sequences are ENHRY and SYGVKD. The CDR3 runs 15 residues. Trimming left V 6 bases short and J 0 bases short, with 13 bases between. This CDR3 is CAIRGGGGSTDTQYF. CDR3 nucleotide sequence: TGTGCCATCAGGGGAGGAGGGGGCAGCACAGATACGCAGTATTTT.

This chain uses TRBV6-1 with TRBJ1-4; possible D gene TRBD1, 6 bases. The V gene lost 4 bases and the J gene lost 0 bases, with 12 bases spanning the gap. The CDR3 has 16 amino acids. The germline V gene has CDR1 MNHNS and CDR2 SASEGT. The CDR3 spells CASSAQGQSTNEKLFF. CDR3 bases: TGTGCCAGCAGTGCCCAAGGACAGTCAACTAATGAAAAACTGTTTTTT.

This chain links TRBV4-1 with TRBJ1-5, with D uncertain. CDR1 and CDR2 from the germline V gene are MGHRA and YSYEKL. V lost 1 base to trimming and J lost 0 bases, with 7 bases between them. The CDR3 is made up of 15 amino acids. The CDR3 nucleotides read TGCGCCAGCAGCCAAGTGGGTTATAGCAATCAGCCCCAGCATTTT. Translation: CASSQVGYSNQPQHF.

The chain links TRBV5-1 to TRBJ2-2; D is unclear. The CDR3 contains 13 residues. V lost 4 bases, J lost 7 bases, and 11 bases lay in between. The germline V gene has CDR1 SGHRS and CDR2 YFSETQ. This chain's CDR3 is CASSPEPVGELFF. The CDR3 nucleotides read TGCGCCAGCAGCCCCGAACCCGTCGGGGAGCTGTTTTTT.

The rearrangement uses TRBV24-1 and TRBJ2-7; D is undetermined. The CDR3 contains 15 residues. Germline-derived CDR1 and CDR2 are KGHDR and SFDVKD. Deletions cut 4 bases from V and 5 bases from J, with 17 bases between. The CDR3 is CATSDPPRGAHEQYF. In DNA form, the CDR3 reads TGTGCCACCAGTGACCCTCCCCGTGGAGCCCACGAGCAGTACTTC.

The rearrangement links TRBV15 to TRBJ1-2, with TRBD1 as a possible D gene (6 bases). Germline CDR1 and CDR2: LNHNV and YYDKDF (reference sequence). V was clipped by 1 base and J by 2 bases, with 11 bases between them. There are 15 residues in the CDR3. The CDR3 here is CATSRASGQNYGYTF. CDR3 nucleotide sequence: TGTGCCACCAGCAGAGCATCAGGACAGAACTATGGCTACACCTTC.

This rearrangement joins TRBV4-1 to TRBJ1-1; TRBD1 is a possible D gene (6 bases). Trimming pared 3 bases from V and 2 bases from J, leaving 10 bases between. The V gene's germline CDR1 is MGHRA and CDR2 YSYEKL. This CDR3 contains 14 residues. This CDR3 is CASSHIQGNTEAFF. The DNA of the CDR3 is TGCGCCAGCAGCCACATACAGGGTAACACTGAAGCTTTCTTT.

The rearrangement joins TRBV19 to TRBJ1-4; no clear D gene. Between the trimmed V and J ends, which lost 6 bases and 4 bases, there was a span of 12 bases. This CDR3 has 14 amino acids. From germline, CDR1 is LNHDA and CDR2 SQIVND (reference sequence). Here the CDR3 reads CASRLREDNEKLFF. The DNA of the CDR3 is TGTGCCAGTAGGCTGAGGGAGGATAATGAAAAACTGTTTTTT.

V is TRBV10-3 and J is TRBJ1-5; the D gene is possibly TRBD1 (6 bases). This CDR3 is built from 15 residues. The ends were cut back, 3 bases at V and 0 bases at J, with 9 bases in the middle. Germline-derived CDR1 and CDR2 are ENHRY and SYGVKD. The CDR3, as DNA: TGTGCCATCAGTGAAGGGGGGTATAGCAATCAGCCCCAGCATTTT. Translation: CAISEGGYSNQPQHF.

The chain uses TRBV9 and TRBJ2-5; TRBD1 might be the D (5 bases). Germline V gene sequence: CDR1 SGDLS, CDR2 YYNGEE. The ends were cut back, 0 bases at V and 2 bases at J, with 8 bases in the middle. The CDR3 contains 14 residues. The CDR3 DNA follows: TGTGCCAGCAGCGTAGGTCCAGGGCAAGAGACCCAGTACTTC. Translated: CASSVGPGQETQYF. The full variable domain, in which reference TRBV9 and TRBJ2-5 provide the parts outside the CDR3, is DSGVTQTPKHLITATGQRVTLRCSPRSGDLSVYWYQQSLDQGLQFLIQYYNGEERAKGNILERFSAQQFPDLHSELNLSSLELGDSALYFCASSVGPGQETQYFGPGTRLLVL.

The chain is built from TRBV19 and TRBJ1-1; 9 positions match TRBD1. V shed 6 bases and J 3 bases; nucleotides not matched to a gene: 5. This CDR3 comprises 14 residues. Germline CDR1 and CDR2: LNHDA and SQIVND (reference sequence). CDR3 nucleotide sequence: TGTGCCAGTAGATACGGACAGGGGCACACTGAAGCTTTCTTT. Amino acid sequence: CASRYGQGHTEAFF.

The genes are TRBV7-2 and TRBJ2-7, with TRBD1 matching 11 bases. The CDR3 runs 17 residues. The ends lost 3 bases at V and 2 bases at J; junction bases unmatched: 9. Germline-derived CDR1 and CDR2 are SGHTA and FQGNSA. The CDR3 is CASSFRPGTGGAYEQYF. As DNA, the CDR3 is TGTGCCAGCAGCTTCAGGCCGGGGACAGGGGGTGCCTACGAGCAGTACTTC.

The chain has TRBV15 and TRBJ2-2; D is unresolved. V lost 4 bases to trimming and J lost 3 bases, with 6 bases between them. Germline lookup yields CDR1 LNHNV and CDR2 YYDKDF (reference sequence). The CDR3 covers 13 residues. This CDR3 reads CATSTGYTGELFF. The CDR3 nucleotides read TGTGCCACCAGCACTGGCTACACCGGGGAGCTGTTTTTT.

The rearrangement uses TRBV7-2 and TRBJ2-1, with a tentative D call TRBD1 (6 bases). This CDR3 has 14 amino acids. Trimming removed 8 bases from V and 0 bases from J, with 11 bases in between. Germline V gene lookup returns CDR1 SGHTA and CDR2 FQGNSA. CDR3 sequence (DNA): TGTGCCAGCCGAAGGGGGAGCTCCTACAATGAGCAGTTCTTC. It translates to CASRRGSSYNEQFF.

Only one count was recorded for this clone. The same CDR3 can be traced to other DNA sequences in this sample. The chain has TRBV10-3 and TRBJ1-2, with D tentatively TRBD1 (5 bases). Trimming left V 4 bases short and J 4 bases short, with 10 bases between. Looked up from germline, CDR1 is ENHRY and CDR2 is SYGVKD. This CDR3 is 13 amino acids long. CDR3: CAISGQGGYGYTF. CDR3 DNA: TGTGCCATCAGTGGGCAGGGCGGCTATGGCTACACCTTC.

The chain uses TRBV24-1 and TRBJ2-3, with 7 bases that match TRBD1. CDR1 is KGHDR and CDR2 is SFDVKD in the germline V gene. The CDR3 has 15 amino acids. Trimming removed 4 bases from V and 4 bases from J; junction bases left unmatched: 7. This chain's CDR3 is CATSDSRGTADTQYF. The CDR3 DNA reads TGTGCCACCAGTGACTCCAGGGGGACCGCAGATACGCAGTATTTT.

The CDR3: CASSWMTLNTGELFF. The DNA of the CDR3 is TGCGCCAGCAGCTGGATGACACTTAACACCGGGGAGCTGTTTTTT. The chain couples TRBV5-1 to TRBJ2-2; D is unclear. CDR3 length equals 15 residues. CDR1 and CDR2 (germline): SGHRS, YFSETQ. Trimming cost V 3 bases and J 2 bases, with 11 bases left between them.

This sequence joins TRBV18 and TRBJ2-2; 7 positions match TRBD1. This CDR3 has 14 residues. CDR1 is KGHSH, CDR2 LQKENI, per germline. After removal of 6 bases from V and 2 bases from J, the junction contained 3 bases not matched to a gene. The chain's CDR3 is CASSTGVNTGELFF. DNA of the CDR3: TGTGCCAGCTCTACAGGGGTAAACACCGGGGAGCTGTTTTTT.

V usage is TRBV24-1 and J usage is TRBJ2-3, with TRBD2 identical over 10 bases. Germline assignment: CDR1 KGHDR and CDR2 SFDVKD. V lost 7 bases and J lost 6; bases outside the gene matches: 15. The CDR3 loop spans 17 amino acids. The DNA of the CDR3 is TGTGCCACCAGCGCGGCAGCGGGGGGGCAAATGTACGATACGCAGTATTTT. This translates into CATSAAAGGQMYDTQYF.

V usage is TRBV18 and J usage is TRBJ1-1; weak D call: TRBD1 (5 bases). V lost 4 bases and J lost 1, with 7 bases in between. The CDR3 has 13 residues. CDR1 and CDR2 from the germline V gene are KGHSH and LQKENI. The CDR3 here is CASSRGGNTEAFF. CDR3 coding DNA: TGTGCCAGCTCACGGGGGGGGAACACTGAAGCTTTCTTT.

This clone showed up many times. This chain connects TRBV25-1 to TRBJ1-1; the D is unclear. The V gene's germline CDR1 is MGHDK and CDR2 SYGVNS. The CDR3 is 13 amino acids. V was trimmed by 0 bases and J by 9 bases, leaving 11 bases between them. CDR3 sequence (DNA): TGTGCCAGCAGTGAATATGCCCCCACGCAAGCTTTCTTT. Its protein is CASSEYAPTQAFF.

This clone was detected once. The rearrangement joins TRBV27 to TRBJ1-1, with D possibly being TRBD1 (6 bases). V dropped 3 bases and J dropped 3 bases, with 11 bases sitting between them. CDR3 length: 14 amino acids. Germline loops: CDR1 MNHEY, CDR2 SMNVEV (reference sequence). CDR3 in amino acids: CASSFGGRYTEAFF. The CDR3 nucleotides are TGTGCCAGCAGTTTTGGGGGCAGGTACACTGAAGCTTTCTTT.

This CDR3 reads CASSLLGGLTYEQYF. The CDR3 DNA is TGTGCCAGCAGCTTGTTGGGGGGCTTGACCTACGAGCAGTACTTC. This sequence joins TRBV5-6 and TRBJ2-7; D possibly uses TRBD1 or TRBD2 (6 bases each). V was shortened by 1 base and J by 2 bases, with 13 bases between the two germline ends. CDR1 and CDR2 from the germline V gene are SGHDT and YYEEEE. The CDR3 is 15 amino acids.

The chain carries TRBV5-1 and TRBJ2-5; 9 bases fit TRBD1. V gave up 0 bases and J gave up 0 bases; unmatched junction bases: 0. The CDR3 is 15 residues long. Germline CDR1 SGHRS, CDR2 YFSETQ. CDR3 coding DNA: TGCGCCAGCAGCTTGGGGACAGGGGACCAAGAGACCCAGTACTTC. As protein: CASSLGTGDQETQYF.